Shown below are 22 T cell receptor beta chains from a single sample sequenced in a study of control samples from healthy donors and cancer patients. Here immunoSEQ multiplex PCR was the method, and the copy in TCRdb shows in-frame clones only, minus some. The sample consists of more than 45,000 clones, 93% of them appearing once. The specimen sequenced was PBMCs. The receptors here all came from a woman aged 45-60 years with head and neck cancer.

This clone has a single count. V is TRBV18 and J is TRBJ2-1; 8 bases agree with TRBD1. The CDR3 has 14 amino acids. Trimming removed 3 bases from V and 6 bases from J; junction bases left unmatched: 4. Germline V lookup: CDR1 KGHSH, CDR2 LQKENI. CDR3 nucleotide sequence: TGTGCCAGCTCACCCGTCACAGGGGGCAATGAGCAGTTCTTC. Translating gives CASSPVTGGNEQFF.

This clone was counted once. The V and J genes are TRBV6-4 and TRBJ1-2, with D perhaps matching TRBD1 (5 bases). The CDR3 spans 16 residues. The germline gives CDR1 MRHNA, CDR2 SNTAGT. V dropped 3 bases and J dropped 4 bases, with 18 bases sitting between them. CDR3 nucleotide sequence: TGTGCCAGCAGTGATGTTCCACAGGCCCCGTTCTATGGCTACACCTTC. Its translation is CASSDVPQAPFYGYTF.

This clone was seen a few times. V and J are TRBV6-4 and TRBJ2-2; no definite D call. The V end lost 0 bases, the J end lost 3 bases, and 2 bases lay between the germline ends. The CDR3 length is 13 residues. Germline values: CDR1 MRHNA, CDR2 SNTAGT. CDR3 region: CASSDSDTGELFF. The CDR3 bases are TGTGCCAGCAGTGACTCGGACACCGGGGAGCTGTTTTTT.

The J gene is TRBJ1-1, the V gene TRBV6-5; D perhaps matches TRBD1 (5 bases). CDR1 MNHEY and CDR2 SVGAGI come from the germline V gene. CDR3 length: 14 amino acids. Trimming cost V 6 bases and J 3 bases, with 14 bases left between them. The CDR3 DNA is TGTGCCAGCAGCTTCACCCGGGGCGACACTGAAGCTTTCTTT. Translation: CASSFTRGDTEAFF.

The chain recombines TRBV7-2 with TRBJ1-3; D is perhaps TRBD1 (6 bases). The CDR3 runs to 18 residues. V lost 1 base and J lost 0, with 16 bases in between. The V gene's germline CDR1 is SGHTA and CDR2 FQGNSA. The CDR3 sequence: CASSLVGGGVLSGNTIYF. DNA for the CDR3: TGTGCCAGCAGCTTAGTCGGAGGGGGGGTGCTCTCTGGAAACACCATATATTTT.

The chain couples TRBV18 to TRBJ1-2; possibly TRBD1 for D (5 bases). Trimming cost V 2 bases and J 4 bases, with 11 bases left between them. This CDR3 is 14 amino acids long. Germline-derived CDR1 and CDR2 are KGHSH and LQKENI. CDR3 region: CASSPEKGFYGYTF. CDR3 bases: TGTGCCAGCTCACCAGAGAAGGGGTTCTATGGCTACACCTTC.

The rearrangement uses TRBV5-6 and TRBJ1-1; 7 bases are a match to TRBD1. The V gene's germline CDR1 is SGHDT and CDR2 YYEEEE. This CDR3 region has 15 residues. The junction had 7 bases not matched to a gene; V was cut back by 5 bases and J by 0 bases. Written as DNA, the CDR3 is TGTGCCAGCAGTCCCCCAGACAGGGTGAACACTGAAGCTTTCTTT. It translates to CASSPPDRVNTEAFF.

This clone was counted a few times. CDR3 coding DNA: TGTGCCAGCAGCTTGAAGCCCAGGGATTACAATGAGCAGTTCTTC. This translates into CASSLKPRDYNEQFF. The chain joins TRBV11-2 to TRBJ2-1; tentative D call: TRBD1 (5 bases). There are 15 residues in the CDR3. Germline V lookup: CDR1 SGHAT, CDR2 FQNNGV. The V end lost 3 bases, the J end lost 4 bases, and 13 bases lay between the germline ends.

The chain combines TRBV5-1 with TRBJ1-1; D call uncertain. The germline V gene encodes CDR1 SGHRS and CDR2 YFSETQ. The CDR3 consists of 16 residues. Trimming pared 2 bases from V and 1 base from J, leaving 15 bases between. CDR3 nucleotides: TGCGCCAGCAGCTTATTATCCGGGAGTGGGAACACTGAAGCTTTCTTT. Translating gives CASSLLSGSGNTEAFF.

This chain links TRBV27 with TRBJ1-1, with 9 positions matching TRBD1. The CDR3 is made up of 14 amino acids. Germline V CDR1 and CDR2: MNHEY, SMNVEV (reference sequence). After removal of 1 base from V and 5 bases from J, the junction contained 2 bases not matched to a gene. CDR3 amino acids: CASSLYRGPTEAFF. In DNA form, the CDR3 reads TGTGCCAGCAGTTTATACAGGGGGCCTACTGAAGCTTTCTTT.

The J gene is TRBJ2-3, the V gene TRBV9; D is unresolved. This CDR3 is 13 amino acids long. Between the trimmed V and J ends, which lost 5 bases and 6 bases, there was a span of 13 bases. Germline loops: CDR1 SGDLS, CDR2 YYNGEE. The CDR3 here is CASSPRAADTQYF. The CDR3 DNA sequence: TGTGCCAGCAGTCCCCGGGCGGCCGATACGCAGTATTTT.

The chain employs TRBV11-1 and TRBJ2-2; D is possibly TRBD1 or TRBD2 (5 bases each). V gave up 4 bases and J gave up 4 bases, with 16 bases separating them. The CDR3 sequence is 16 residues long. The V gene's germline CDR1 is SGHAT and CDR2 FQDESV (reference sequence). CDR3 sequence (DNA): TGTGCCAGCAGCTCGCGGACACGGAGGAGCACCGGGGAGCTGTTTTTT. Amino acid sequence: CASSSRTRRSTGELFF. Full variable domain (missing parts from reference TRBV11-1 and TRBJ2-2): EAEVAQSPRYKITEKSQAVAFWCDPISGHATLYWYRQILGQGPELLVQFQDESVVDDSQLPKDRFSAERLKGVDSTLKIQPAELGDSAMYLCASSSRTRRSTGELFFGEGSRLTVL.

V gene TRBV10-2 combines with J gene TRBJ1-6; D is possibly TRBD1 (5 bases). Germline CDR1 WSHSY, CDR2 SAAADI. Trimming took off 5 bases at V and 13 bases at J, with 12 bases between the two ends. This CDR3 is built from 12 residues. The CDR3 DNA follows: TGCGCCAGCAGTCCCTCGGGACCTCCCCTCCACTTT. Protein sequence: CASSPSGPPLHF.

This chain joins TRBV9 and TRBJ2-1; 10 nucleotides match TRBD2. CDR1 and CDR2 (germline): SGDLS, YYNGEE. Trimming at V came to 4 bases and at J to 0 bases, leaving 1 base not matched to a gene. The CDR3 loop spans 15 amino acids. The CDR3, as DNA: TGTGCCAGCAGCCCTAGCGGGAGCTCCTACAATGAGCAGTTCTTC. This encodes CASSPSGSSYNEQFF.

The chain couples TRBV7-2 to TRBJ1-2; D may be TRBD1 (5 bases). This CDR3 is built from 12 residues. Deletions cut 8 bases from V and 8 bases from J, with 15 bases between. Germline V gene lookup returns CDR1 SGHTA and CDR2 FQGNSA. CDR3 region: CASSGTGLGYTF. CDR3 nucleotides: TGTGCCAGCTCCGGGACGGGTCTAGGCTACACCTTC. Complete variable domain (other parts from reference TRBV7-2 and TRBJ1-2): GAGVSQSPSNKVTEKGKDVELRCDPISGHTALYWYRQSLGQGLEFLIYFQGNSAPDKSGLPSDRFSAERTGGSVSTLTIQRTQQEDSAVYLCASSGTGLGYTFGSGTRLTVV.

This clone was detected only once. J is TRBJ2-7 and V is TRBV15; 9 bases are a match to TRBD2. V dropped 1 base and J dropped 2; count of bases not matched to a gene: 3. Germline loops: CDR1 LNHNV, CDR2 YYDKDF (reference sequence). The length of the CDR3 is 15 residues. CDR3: CATSRGTSVPYEQYF. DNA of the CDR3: TGTGCCACCAGCAGAGGGACTAGCGTTCCCTACGAGCAGTACTTC.

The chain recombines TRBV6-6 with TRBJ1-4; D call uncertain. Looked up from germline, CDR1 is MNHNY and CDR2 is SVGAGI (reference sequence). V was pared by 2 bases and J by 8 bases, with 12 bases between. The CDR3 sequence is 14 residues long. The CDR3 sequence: CASSYVEVQEKLFF. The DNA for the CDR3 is TGTGCCAGCAGTTACGTGGAGGTACAGGAAAAACTGTTTTTT.

CDR3 residues: CASSSQGYEQYF. The CDR3 DNA follows: TGTGCCAGCAGCTCACAGGGCTACGAGCAGTACTTC. V is TRBV7-2 and J is TRBJ2-7; tentatively, D is TRBD1 (6 bases). In germline, CDR1 is SGHTA, CDR2 FQGNSA. The CDR3 has 12 residues. V was shortened by 4 bases and J by 3 bases, with 7 bases between the two germline ends. Variable domain in full (rest from reference TRBV7-2 and TRBJ2-7): GAGVSQSPSNKVTEKGKDVELRCDPISGHTALYWYRQSLGQGLEFLIYFQGNSAPDKSGLPSDRFSAERTGGSVSTLTIQRTQQEDSAVYLCASSSQGYEQYFGPGTRLTVT.

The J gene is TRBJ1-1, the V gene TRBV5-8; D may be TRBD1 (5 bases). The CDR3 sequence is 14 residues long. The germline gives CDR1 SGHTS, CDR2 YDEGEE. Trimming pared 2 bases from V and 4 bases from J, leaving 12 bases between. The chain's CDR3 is CASSLSTGLTEAFF. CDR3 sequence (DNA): TGTGCCAGCAGCTTATCAACGGGGCTCACTGAAGCTTTCTTT.

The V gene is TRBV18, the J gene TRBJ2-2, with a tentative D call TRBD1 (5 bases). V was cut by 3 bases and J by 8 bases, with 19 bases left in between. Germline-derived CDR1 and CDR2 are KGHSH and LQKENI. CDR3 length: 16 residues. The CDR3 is CASSPGQGLPAGELFF. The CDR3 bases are TGTGCCAGCTCACCGGGGCAGGGCCTGCCTGCTGGGGAGCTGTTTTTT.

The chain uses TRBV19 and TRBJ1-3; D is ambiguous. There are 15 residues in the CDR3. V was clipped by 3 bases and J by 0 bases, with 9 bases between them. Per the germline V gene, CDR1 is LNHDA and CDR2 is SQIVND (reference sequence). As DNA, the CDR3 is TGTGCCAGTAGTATCAACGGATACTCTGGAAACACCATATATTTT. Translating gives CASSINGYSGNTIYF.

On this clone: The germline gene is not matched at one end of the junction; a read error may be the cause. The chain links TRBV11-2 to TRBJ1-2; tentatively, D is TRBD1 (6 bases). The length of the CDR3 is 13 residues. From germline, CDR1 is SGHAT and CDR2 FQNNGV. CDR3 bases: TGTGCCAGCAGCTTAATAAGGGGGAAACGCTACGCCTTC. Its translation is CASSLIRGKRYAF.